This is a list of T cell receptor beta chains from one sample in a study of human T cells and chemical hapten exposure. TCRdb fed the RACE reads into MiXCR, producing one record per CDR3 protein. The sample lists roughly 71,000 distinct CDR3 sequences, approximately 10% occurring once. The sequences come from whole blood, collected in connection with sensitization to the hapten diphenylcyclopropenone (DPC). The receptors originated from a woman in her 50s with alopecia areata. Some clones in this sample may be carry-over from other donors' samples. The CDR3 runs from the conserved cysteine through the conserved F or W. Each record gives: D gene, clone size, V gene, J gene, CDR3 protein, CDR3 DNA. D genes are given only for firm matches. The size field is filled for only some rows; it gives once, few, many or a size class.

d_gene: -
abundance: few
v_gene: TRBV20-1
j_gene: TRBJ1-5
CDR3aa: CSALQGRSARSNQPQHF
CDR3nt: TGCAGTGCCCTACAGGGTCGTAGCGCGCGAAGCAATCAGCCCCAGCATTTT

d_gene: -
abundance: many
v_gene: TRBV2
j_gene: TRBJ1-5
CDR3aa: CASSGSSGSGQPQHF
CDR3nt: TGTGCCAGCAGCGGCAGTTCTGGCTCGGGGCAGCCCCAGCATTTT

d_gene: -
abundance: -
v_gene: TRBV28
j_gene: TRBJ1-2
CDR3aa: CASSLDYYGYTF
CDR3nt: TGTGCCAGCAGTTTGGACTACTATGGCTACACCTTC

d_gene: -
abundance: many
v_gene: TRBV10-2
j_gene: TRBJ2-3
CDR3aa: CASSVTRDTQYF
CDR3nt: TGCGCCAGCAGCGTGACTAGGGATACGCAGTATTTT

d_gene: -
abundance: -
v_gene: TRBV11-2
j_gene: TRBJ2-1
CDR3aa: CASSLYVRPGHANEQFF
CDR3nt: TGTGCCAGCAGCTTGTACGTCCGACCGGGACACGCCAATGAGCAGTTCTTC

d_gene: TRBD2
abundance: -
v_gene: TRBV6-5
j_gene: TRBJ2-3
CDR3aa: CASSQGLVRSTDTQYF
CDR3nt: TGTGCCAGCAGTCAGGGACTAGTTCGGAGCACAGATACGCAGTATTTT

d_gene: TRBD1
abundance: many
v_gene: TRBV7-6
j_gene: TRBJ2-7
CDR3aa: CASSRGKGQGFYEQYF
CDR3nt: TGTGCCAGCAGTCGGGGAAAGGGACAGGGGTTTTACGAGCAGTACTTC

d_gene: TRBD2
abundance: many
v_gene: TRBV27
j_gene: TRBJ2-1
CDR3aa: CASRTIAGVMRNEQFF
CDR3nt: TGTGCCAGCAGAACTATAGCGGGAGTGATGCGGAATGAGCAGTTCTTC

d_gene: TRBD2
abundance: -
v_gene: TRBV2
j_gene: TRBJ2-3
CDR3aa: CASSDGRGRATDTQYF
CDR3nt: TGTGCCAGCAGTGATGGCCGCGGGAGGGCGACAGATACGCAGTATTTT

d_gene: -
abundance: -
v_gene: TRBV2
j_gene: TRBJ2-1
CDR3aa: CASSDPGGISSYNEQFF
CDR3nt: TGTGCCAGCAGTGACCCCGGGGGCATAAGCTCCTACAATGAGCAGTTCTTC

d_gene: -
abundance: -
v_gene: TRBV21-1
j_gene: TRBJ2-7
CDR3aa: CASGGQGSYEQYF
CDR3nt: TGTGCCAGCGGGGGGCAGGGTTCCTACGAGCAGTACTTC

d_gene: TRBD2
abundance: few
v_gene: TRBV20-1
j_gene: TRBJ2-1
CDR3aa: CSFLTSGGALQYEQFF
CDR3nt: TGCAGTTTCCTGACTAGCGGGGGGGCCCTACAATATGAGCAGTTCTTC

d_gene: -
abundance: few
v_gene: TRBV5-4
j_gene: TRBJ2-1
CDR3aa: CASSLAAAYNEQFF
CDR3nt: TGTGCCAGCAGCTTGGCGGCAGCTTACAATGAGCAGTTCTTC

d_gene: -
abundance: many
v_gene: TRBV3-1
j_gene: TRBJ2-7
CDR3aa: CASSQDRRTAYEQYF
CDR3nt: TGTGCCAGCAGCCAAGATCGGAGAACAGCCTACGAGCAGTACTTC

d_gene: -
abundance: -
v_gene: TRBV21-1
j_gene: TRBJ1-1
CDR3aa: CASSINPGVRTEAFF
CDR3nt: TGTGCCAGCAGCATAAACCCAGGGGTGCGCACTGAAGCTTTCTTT

d_gene: -
abundance: -
v_gene: TRBV11-2
j_gene: TRBJ2-7
CDR3aa: CASSVRTDYEQYF
CDR3nt: TGTGCCAGCAGCGTCAGGACAGACTACGAGCAGTACTTC

d_gene: -
abundance: many
v_gene: TRBV7-9
j_gene: TRBJ1-4
CDR3aa: CASSNPSSGEKLFF
CDR3nt: TGTGCCAGCAGCAACCCAAGCTCCGGAGAAAAACTGTTTTTT

d_gene: -
abundance: many
v_gene: TRBV6-5
j_gene: TRBJ1-1
CDR3aa: CASSYSEGGFTEAFF
CDR3nt: TGTGCCAGCAGTTACTCGGAAGGGGGGTTTACTGAAGCTTTCTTT